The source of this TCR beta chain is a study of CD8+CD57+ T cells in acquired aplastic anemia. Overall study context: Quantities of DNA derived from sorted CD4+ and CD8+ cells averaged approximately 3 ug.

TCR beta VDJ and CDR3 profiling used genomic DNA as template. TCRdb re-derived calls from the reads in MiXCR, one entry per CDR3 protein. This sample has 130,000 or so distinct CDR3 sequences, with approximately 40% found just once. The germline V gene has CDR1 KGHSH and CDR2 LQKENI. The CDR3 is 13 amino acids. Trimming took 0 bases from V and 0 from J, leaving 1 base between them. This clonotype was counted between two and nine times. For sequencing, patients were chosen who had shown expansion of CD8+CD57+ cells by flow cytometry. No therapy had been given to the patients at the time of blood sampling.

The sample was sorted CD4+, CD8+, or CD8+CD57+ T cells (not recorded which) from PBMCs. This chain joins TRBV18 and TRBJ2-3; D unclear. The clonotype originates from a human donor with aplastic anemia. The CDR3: CASSPPSTDTQYF. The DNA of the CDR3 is TGTGCCAGCTCACCACCGAGCACAGATACGCAGTATTTT.